Presented here are 20 T cell receptor beta chains from one specimen sequenced in a study of identical twins (dated by TCRdb to 2016 to 2018). The library relied on 5' RACE. Sequencer: Illumina HiSeq 2000. TCRdb reprocessed the public reads (quality trimming at Q25 with fastp, clone calling with MiXCR) and kept in-frame beta chains. A single entry per CDR3 protein holds the most common genes and DNA from its merged rows. A total of about 720,000 distinct CDR3 sequences appear in this sample, less than 10% of them only once. Of the sample, around 0.98% is held by the ten largest clones. The sample also formed part of further work on yellow fever vaccine responses in identical twins.

The sequencing input was PBMCs. The receptors shown here come from a woman between 18 and 30 years old in good health.

This clonotype was observed many times. The rearrangement links TRBV7-9 to TRBJ1-1, with a tentative D call TRBD1 (6 bases). Germline V lookup: CDR1 SEHNR, CDR2 FQNEAQ (reference sequence). Trimming shortened V by 5 bases and J by 6 bases, and 16 bases separated the two germline ends. The CDR3 has 14 amino acids. DNA of the CDR3: TGTGCCAGCAGCAATAACAGGGTTAGCGCTGAAGCTTTCTTT. Encoded protein: CASSNNRVSAEAFF. Complete variable domain (other parts from reference TRBV7-9 and TRBJ1-1): DTGVSQNPRHKITKRGQNVTFRCDPISEHNRLYWYRQTLGQGPEFLTYFQNEAQLEKSRLLSDRFSAERPKGSFSTLEIQRTEQGDSAMYLCASSNNRVSAEAFFGQGTRLTVV.

Here the CDR3 reads CASKGMAGGEKLFF. In DNA, the CDR3 is TGTGCCAGCAAAGGGATGGCCGGGGGTGAAAAACTGTTTTTT. This chain connects TRBV27 to TRBJ1-4, with D perhaps TRBD1 (5 bases). The CDR3 runs 14 residues. Germline V gene lookup returns CDR1 MNHEY and CDR2 SMNVEV (reference sequence). Between the trimmed V and J ends, which lost 7 bases and 7 bases, there was a span of 16 bases.

This clonotype was counted at least ten times. The J gene is TRBJ1-1, the V gene TRBV10-3, with TRBD1 as a possible D gene (6 bases). Per germline, CDR1 ENHRY and CDR2 SYGVKD. Trimming took 3 bases from V and 1 from J, leaving 6 bases between them. There are 13 residues in the CDR3. CDR3 loop: CAISEQGNTEAFF. In DNA form, the CDR3 reads TGTGCCATCAGTGAACAGGGGAACACTGAAGCTTTCTTT.

This clonotype was seen a few times. V is TRBV10-3 and J is TRBJ2-7; D might be TRBD2 (6 bases). The germline gives CDR1 ENHRY, CDR2 SYGVKD. The V and J ends lost 0 bases and 3 bases respectively, with 12 bases between them. This CDR3 spans 15 amino acids. CDR3 nucleotide sequence: TGTGCCATCAGTGAGTCGGGGGACTCCCTCTACGAGCAGTACTTC. It is translated as CAISESGDSLYEQYF.

The J gene is TRBJ2-3, the V gene TRBV7-2; D not certain. V was clipped by 5 bases and J by 2 bases, with 11 bases between them. This CDR3 spans 14 amino acids. Looked up from germline, CDR1 is SGHTA and CDR2 is FQGNSA. CDR3 protein: CASSIRQVTDTQYF. The CDR3 nucleotides read TGTGCCAGCAGCATTAGACAAGTCACAGATACGCAGTATTTT.

This clonotype has at least ten counts. The CDR3 is CASSFSGTLQETQYF. The CDR3 DNA sequence: TGCGCCAGCAGCTTCAGCGGGACCCTTCAAGAGACCCAGTACTTC. The chain recombines TRBV5-1 with TRBJ2-5; 7 bases align to TRBD2. Germline CDR1 is SGHRS and CDR2 is YFSETQ. Trimming at V came to 2 bases and at J to 2 bases, leaving 6 bases not matched to a gene. The CDR3 has 15 amino acids.

CDR3 nucleotide sequence: TGTGCCAGCAGCTCCCGTATCCAGCGGGGGGGCATGGGGTATTTT. This encodes CASSSRIQRGGMGYF. The rearrangement links TRBV7-2 to TRBJ2-3; 10 nucleotides align to TRBD2. The CDR3 loop spans 15 amino acids. CDR1 and CDR2 from the germline V gene are SGHTA and FQGNSA. J gave up 14 bases and V 4 bases, and 15 bases lay outside the gene matches.

This clonotype was picked up a small number of times. V usage is TRBV5-1 and J usage is TRBJ2-6; 9 bases align to TRBD1. The CDR3 has 20 residues. J lost 3 bases, V lost 0 bases, and 13 bases had no gene match. Germline V gene sequence: CDR1 SGHRS, CDR2 YFSETQ. The CDR3 loop reads CASSLAGTGMSTGGANVLTF. The CDR3 DNA sequence: TGCGCCAGCAGCTTGGCTGGGACAGGGATGAGTACTGGTGGGGCCAACGTCCTGACTTTC. Full variable domain (missing parts from reference TRBV5-1 and TRBJ2-6): KAGVTQTPRYLIKTRGQQVTLSCSPISGHRSVSWYQQTPGQGLQFLFEYFSETQRNKGNFPGRFSGRQFSNSRSEMNVSTLELGDSALYLCASSLAGTGMSTGGANVLTFGAGSRLTVL.

The chain is built from TRBV24-1 and TRBJ2-3, with D maybe TRBD1 (6 bases). V gave up 6 bases and J gave up 0 bases, with 9 bases separating them. Germline V lookup: CDR1 KGHDR, CDR2 SFDVKD. The CDR3 is 14 amino acids. CDR3 sequence reads: CATSPGQSTDTQYF. The CDR3 coding sequence is TGTGCCACCAGTCCCGGACAGAGCACAGATACGCAGTATTTT.

This clonotype was observed a handful of times. The chain uses TRBV27 and TRBJ2-7; 8 nucleotides match TRBD1. The CDR3 length is 15 residues. The germline V gene encodes CDR1 MNHEY and CDR2 SMNVEV (reference sequence). Trimming at V came to 10 bases and at J to 2 bases, leaving 13 bases not matched to a gene. CDR3 sequence: CATADRGLFTYEQYF. CDR3 DNA: TGTGCCACCGCCGACAGGGGCCTATTTACCTACGAGCAGTACTTC.

This clonotype was seen a few times. The V call is TRBV7-2, the J call TRBJ2-5; 11 bases are shared with TRBD1. The V segment lost 3 bases and the J segment 1 base; nucleotides outside the gene matches: 1. This CDR3 contains 15 residues. CDR1 and CDR2 from the germline V gene are SGHTA and FQGNSA. The CDR3 DNA reads TGTGCCAGCAGCTTTGGGACAGGGGGCCAAGAGACCCAGTACTTC. Its protein is CASSFGTGGQETQYF.

This clonotype was recorded at least ten times. The chain has TRBV5-1 and TRBJ2-1; D is possibly TRBD2 (7 bases). V dropped 4 bases and J dropped 7 bases, with 21 bases sitting between them. The CDR3 covers 16 residues. Per germline, CDR1 SGHRS and CDR2 YFSETQ. CDR3 region: CASSPDLAGANNEQFF. The CDR3 DNA follows: TGCGCCAGCAGCCCGGATCTGGCGGGGGCGAATAATGAGCAGTTCTTC.

This clonotype was found a few times. The chain is built from TRBV10-3 and TRBJ1-3; D remains unclear. V was clipped by 2 bases and J by 0 bases, with 8 bases between them. Per the germline V gene, CDR1 is ENHRY and CDR2 is SYGVKD. The CDR3 runs 15 residues. The CDR3 spells CAISERSASGNTIYF. The CDR3 nucleotides read TGTGCCATCAGTGAGCGCAGCGCCTCTGGAAACACCATATATTTT.

The chain couples TRBV30 to TRBJ2-2; D call uncertain. The CDR3 runs to 13 residues. V shed 0 bases and J shed 7 bases, with 9 bases lying between them. Germline lookup yields CDR1 GTSNPN and CDR2 SVGIG (reference sequence). The chain's CDR3 is CAWSVELGGELFF. CDR3 nucleotides: TGTGCCTGGAGTGTAGAACTCGGCGGGGAGCTGTTTTTT.

This clonotype was seen a handful of times. The chain has TRBV14 and TRBJ2-5; no clear D. Between the trimmed V and J ends, which lost 0 bases and 7 bases, there was a span of 6 bases. This CDR3 is 12 amino acids long. Per germline, CDR1 SGHDN and CDR2 FVKESK. CDR3: CASSQDWATQYF. CDR3 nucleotide sequence: TGTGCCAGCAGCCAAGACTGGGCGACCCAGTACTTC.

Only a few counts were recorded for this clonotype. J is TRBJ2-3 and V is TRBV25-1; 7 nucleotides agree with TRBD2. The CDR3 spans 15 residues. Germline values: CDR1 MGHDK, CDR2 SYGVNS. Trimming cost V 4 bases and J 3 bases; bases outside gene matches: 7. The CDR3 DNA follows: TGTGCCAGCAGTGGCGGGGGTTTTCTGACAGATACGCAGTATTTT. It is translated as CASSGGGFLTDTQYF.

The chain employs TRBV20-1 and TRBJ1-6, with D hard to call. Per the germline V gene, CDR1 is DFQATT and CDR2 is SNEGSKA (reference sequence). Trimming took 1 base from V and 8 from J, leaving 9 bases between them. This CDR3 has 13 residues. As DNA, the CDR3 is TGCAGTGCTAGAGTCACATTCTATTCACCCCTCCACTTT. Its translation: CSARVTFYSPLHF.

This clonotype was observed a few times. This sequence joins TRBV27 and TRBJ1-1; weak D call: TRBD1 (5 bases). Deletions cut 4 bases from V and 7 bases from J, with 13 bases between. This CDR3 has 13 amino acids. Germline V gene lookup returns CDR1 MNHEY and CDR2 SMNVEV (reference sequence). The chain's CDR3 is CASSSLWGYEAFF. The DNA for the CDR3 is TGTGCCAGCAGTTCCCTTTGGGGCTATGAAGCTTTCTTT.

This clonotype was counted between two and nine times. The V gene is TRBV27, the J gene TRBJ2-4; 8 bases align to TRBD2. The V and J ends lost 6 bases and 1 base, in that order; junction bases with no gene match: 5. Germline V gene lookup returns CDR1 MNHEY and CDR2 SMNVEV (reference sequence). The CDR3 totals 15 residues. This CDR3 reads CASRPGGVAKNIQYF. The DNA of the CDR3 is TGTGCCAGCAGACCGGGGGGGGTGGCCAAAAACATTCAGTACTTC.

The sample holds many counts of this clonotype. The chain links TRBV7-6 to TRBJ2-3; 13 bases are shared with TRBD2. Germline V lookup: CDR1 SGHVS, CDR2 FNYEAQ. With V trimmed by 4 bases and J by 5 bases, 6 bases remained unmatched. The CDR3 spans 16 residues. For the CDR3, the DNA is TGTGCCAGCAGCTACACTAGCGGGGGGGCAGGAGATACGCAGTATTTT. Amino acid sequence: CASSYTSGGAGDTQYF.